These T cell receptor beta chains were read from a single sample in a study of CD8 T cells in Susac syndrome. TCRdb re-analysed the immunoSEQ multiplex PCR reads in MiXCR, keeping a single row per CDR3 protein. This table holds approximately 280,000 distinct CDR3 sequences, 80% to 90% found once. Specimen: CD8+ T cells from PBMCs. The receptors stem from a human donor with multiple sclerosis. The CDR3 runs from the conserved cysteine through the conserved F or W.

V: TRBV20-1; CDR3: CSARDGDSPYEQYF
V: TRBV5-1; CDR3: CASSFIDRVTDTQYF
V: TRBV19; CDR3: CASTYRDSGPYNEQFF
V: TRBV6-2/TRBV6-3; CDR3: CASSYSGGLYETQYF
V: TRBV24-1; CDR3: CATSDQNTGELFF
V: TRBV28; CDR3: CASSPPRGGTGNTIYF
V: TRBV27; CDR3: CASSPTPRVLEQYF
V: TRBV29-1; CDR3: CRYDPILNTEAFF
V: TRBV6-5; CDR3: CASSYYGPDSGELFF
V: TRBV9; CDR3: CASSVVAGAYNEQFF
V: TRBV15; CDR3: CATSRDRSDTQYF
V: TRBV6-1; CDR3: CASSELYGGTEAFF
V: TRBV28; CDR3: CASSLMGDSPLHF
V: TRBV29-1; CDR3: CSTSAGNYGYTF
V: TRBV3-1; CDR3: CASSRGTGSRNSPLHF
V: TRBV27; CDR3: CASSWGGPPYEQYF
V: TRBV29-1; CDR3: CSVRLAGGYKNTGELFF
V: TRBV9; CDR3: CASSVASGQETQYF
V: TRBV4-1; CDR3: CASMWTSGRDDEQFF
V: TRBV20-1; CDR3: CSARDRGTVSTYEQYF
V: TRBV6-6; CDR3: CACGGHRGTEAFF
V: TRBV28; CDR3: CASSSYTGGDTEAFF
V: TRBV19; CDR3: CASSIDGGRYNEQFF
V: TRBV7-9; CDR3: CASRSQGRNTEAFF
V: TRBV5-1; CDR3: CASSFRHYQETQYF
V: TRBV6-5; CDR3: CASRGVGSYNEQFF
V: TRBV27; CDR3: CASSLSSQGHYGYTF
V: TRBV27; CDR3: CASSLSSGRGYEQFF
V: TRBV27; CDR3: CASSWVENTEAFF
V: TRBV7-3; CDR3: CASSQNYGGRAWDTQYF
V: TRBV28; CDR3: CASSFRTANTEAFF
V: TRBV6-1; CDR3: CASARPEGGEQFF
V: TRBV19; CDR3: CASSDTREQFF
V: TRBV9; CDR3: CASGTSDEQYF
V: TRBV6-1; CDR3: CASSEWVVSSGGGEQYF
V: TRBV12-3/TRBV12-4; CDR3: CASSLGIAGANEQFF
V: TRBV7-9; CDR3: CASSPPPGREGNNEQFF
V: TRBV6-5; CDR3: CASSVLADSYEQYF
V: TRBV23-1; CDR3: CASSNPGQERANYGYTF
V: TRBV27; CDR3: CASSFSGTTYEQYF
V: TRBV7-9; CDR3: CASSLEGNSEQYF
V: TRBV11-2; CDR3: CASSFPAGETDTQYF
V: TRBV23-1; CDR3: CASTPTNDSNEQFF
V: TRBV30; CDR3: CAWSVRIVPSSYNEQFF
V: TRBV7-9; CDR3: CASSYGAAYGYTF
V: TRBV7-2; CDR3: CASSLWGTREPRRETQYF
V: TRBV5-4; CDR3: CASSFARGMNTEAFF
V: TRBV7-9; CDR3: CASSPQGLAGGKGEQYF